This TCR beta chain was observed in a study of T cells after yellow fever vaccination. A universal primer site and UMIs were added as TCR cDNA was made by 5'RACE template switching. TCRdb independently ran MiXCR on the 5' RACE reads; one entry per CDR3 protein. The data contain roughly 250,000 distinct CDR3 sequences, 10% to 15% of them singletons. With regard to this clonotype: Its cognate antigen is unknown.

J was trimmed by 9 bases and V by 5 bases; bases with no gene match: 4. The CDR3 has 13 amino acids. Study-level findings and limits: The presence of abundant clonotypes contaminating from the bulk population was possible in FACS-sorted repertoires. Weaker in magnitude, the secondary response showed a faster peak on day 5 versus 15. Detected again after the booster were most primary-vaccination clones, at 95% to 98% CD4 and about 89% CD8.

The sequence was collected from a man aged 25-45 years who received the YFV17D yellow fever vaccine. Specimen: CD4+ T cells sorted from PBMCs, collected 45 days after the yellow fever booster vaccination. This sequence joins TRBV12-3 or TRBV12-4 and TRBJ2-1; the match to TRBD1 covers 10 bases. In DNA form, the CDR3 reads TGTGCCAGCAGTCCTAGGGACAGGGGTGAGCAGTTCTTC. It yields the protein CASSPRDRGEQFF.